The 30 T cell receptor beta chains given below trace back to one sample, sequenced in a study of CD8+ T cells in alopecia areata. RNA extraction was followed by reverse transcription into cDNA, which acted as the sequencing template. Libraries were prepared by immunoSEQ multiplex PCR; TCRdb keeps only in-frame clonotypes and omits some of them. The repertoire holds 140,000 to 150,000 clones, with about 87% as singletons. The sample consisted of CD8+ T cells sorted from blood, taken at week 0. Receptors originate from a human donor with alopecia areata.

The chain joins TRBV7-9 to TRBJ1-5; D gene uncertain. The CDR3 contains 14 residues. Trimming shortened V by 1 base and J by 9 bases, and 13 bases separated the two germline ends. Looked up from germline, CDR1 is SEHNR and CDR2 is FQNEAQ (reference sequence). CDR3: CASSLEPPPAPQHF. CDR3 nucleotide sequence: TGTGCCAGCAGCTTAGAACCCCCCCCGGCGCCCCAGCATTTT.

This chain links TRBV29-1 with TRBJ1-1; no clear D. Germline CDR1 is SQVTM and CDR2 is ANQGSEA. V lost 6 bases, J lost 8 bases, and 10 bases lay in between. The CDR3 spans 10 residues. The CDR3 DNA is TGCAGCGTGTCAAGTCACGAAGCTTTCTTT. Protein product: CSVSSHEAFF.

The chain has TRBV10-2 and TRBJ2-3, with 8 bases identical to TRBD2. Germline assignment: CDR1 WSHSY and CDR2 SAAADI. V was pared by 0 bases and J by 2 bases, with 4 bases of the junction left unmatched. This CDR3 comprises 16 residues. The CDR3 protein is CASSESQRGLTDTQYF. As DNA, the CDR3 is TGCGCCAGCAGTGAGTCGCAGCGGGGGCTCACAGATACGCAGTATTTT.

The J gene is TRBJ1-5, the V gene TRBV7-2, with D possibly being TRBD1 (5 bases). Per germline, CDR1 SGHTA and CDR2 FQGNSA. V was shortened by 1 base and J by 5 bases, with 9 bases between the two germline ends. There are 14 residues in the CDR3. CDR3 region: CASSLGGPHQPQHF. Written as DNA, the CDR3 is TGTGCCAGCAGCTTAGGGGGCCCTCATCAGCCCCAGCATTTT.

This clone was seen only a few times. CDR3 amino acids: CASSFASGSHEQYF. The CDR3 DNA follows: TGTGCCAGCAGCTTCGCTAGCGGGAGCCACGAGCAGTACTTC. This chain uses TRBV5-4 with TRBJ2-7; TRBD2 matches 10 bases. Germline V gives CDR1 SGHNT, CDR2 YYREEE (reference sequence). V dropped 2 bases and J dropped 5; count of bases not matched to a gene: 4. The CDR3 covers 14 residues. Complete variable domain (other parts from reference TRBV5-4 and TRBJ2-7): ETGVTQSPTHLIKTRGQQVTLRCSSQSGHNTVSWYQQALGQGPQFIFQYYREEENGRGNFPPRFSGLQFPNYSSELNVNALELDDSALYLCASSFASGSHEQYFGPGTRLTVT.

The V gene is TRBV19, the J gene TRBJ2-1, with 9 bases lining up with TRBD2. V shed 7 bases and J 8 bases; nucleotides not matched to a gene: 12. Germline V gives CDR1 LNHDA, CDR2 SQIVND (reference sequence). The CDR3 has 15 amino acids. The CDR3 here is CASKPSGAISHEQFF. The CDR3 nucleotides are TGTGCCAGTAAGCCTAGCGGGGCCATAAGTCATGAGCAGTTCTTC.

The genes are TRBV5-1 and TRBJ1-2, with a possible D match to TRBD1 (5 bases). The ends were cut back, 0 bases at V and 2 bases at J, with 14 bases in the middle. CDR1 and CDR2 from the germline V gene are SGHRS and YFSETQ. The CDR3 runs 16 residues. The CDR3 DNA is TGCGCCAGCAGCTTGGAGGATTGGGGCACCAACTATGGCTACACCTTC. Protein product: CASSLEDWGTNYGYTF.

V and J are TRBV27 and TRBJ2-7, with D unclear. The length of the CDR3 is 14 residues. Germline assignment: CDR1 MNHEY and CDR2 SMNVEV (reference sequence). V was shortened by 5 bases and J by 0 bases, with 11 bases between the two germline ends. The CDR3 here is CASSLQVPSYEQYF. For the CDR3, the DNA is TGTGCCAGCAGTCTTCAGGTTCCCTCCTACGAGCAGTACTTC.

The chain couples TRBV29-1 to TRBJ2-1; 9 bases map to TRBD2. The CDR3 is 14 residues long. V dropped 3 bases and J dropped 5; count of bases not matched to a gene: 5. Germline values: CDR1 SQVTM, CDR2 ANQGSEA. The CDR3 sequence is CSVEVAGVNNEQFF. The CDR3 DNA sequence: TGCAGCGTTGAGGTAGCGGGAGTGAACAATGAGCAGTTCTTC.

A word on this clone: At the DNA level, this CDR3 is encoded by other sequences in the same sample as well. This rearrangement joins TRBV29-1 to TRBJ2-7; 10 bases map to TRBD1. Germline CDR1 reads SQVTM; CDR2 reads ANQGSEA. V gave up 3 bases and J gave up 4 bases; unmatched junction bases: 3. The CDR3 is 13 amino acids. The CDR3 bases are TGCAGCGTTGAGGGGACAGGGGAATACGAGCAGTACTTC. The encoded protein is CSVEGTGEYEQYF.

The chain couples TRBV29-1 to TRBJ2-7, with 8 bases that match TRBD1. This CDR3 contains 11 residues. The V segment lost 8 bases and the J segment 4 bases; nucleotides outside the gene matches: 4. Germline-derived CDR1 and CDR2 are SQVTM and ANQGSEA. CDR3 amino acids: CSLWTGYEQYF. In DNA form, the CDR3 reads TGCAGCTTGTGGACAGGGTACGAGCAGTACTTC.

This clone was seen just once. The chain combines TRBV2 with TRBJ2-7; the D call may be TRBD1 or TRBD2 (7 bases each). CDR3 length: 12 amino acids. In germline, CDR1 is SNHLY, CDR2 FYNNEI. The germline V and J ends were trimmed by 8 bases and 3 bases, with 11 bases remaining between them. The CDR3: CASGGDSYEQYF. The CDR3 DNA reads as TGTGCCAGCGGGGGGGACAGCTACGAGCAGTACTTC. The whole variable domain, filled in from reference TRBV2 and TRBJ2-7, reads EPEVTQTPSHQVTQMGQEVILRCVPISNHLYFYWYRQILGQKVEFLVSFYNNEISEKSEIFDDQFSVERPDGSNFTLKIRSTKLEDSAMYFCASGGDSYEQYFGPGTRLTVT.

The chain carries TRBV27 and TRBJ2-1; no clear D. The CDR3 spans 13 residues. V was trimmed by 5 bases and J by 0 bases, leaving 5 bases between them. Germline assignment: CDR1 MNHEY and CDR2 SMNVEV (reference sequence). The CDR3 sequence: CASSGSSYNEQFF. CDR3 bases: TGTGCCAGCAGTGGTAGCTCCTACAATGAGCAGTTCTTC.

This rearrangement joins TRBV4-1 to TRBJ1-6; no clear D gene. The V gene lost 0 bases and the J gene lost 11 bases, with 14 bases spanning the gap. Germline V CDR1 and CDR2: MGHRA, YSYEKL. CDR3 length: 15 amino acids. The CDR3 loop is CASSQDSSAAAPLHF. The CDR3, as DNA: TGCGCCAGCAGCCAAGATAGTTCGGCAGCGGCACCCCTCCACTTT.

The genes are TRBV4-2 and TRBJ2-1; D ambiguous. This CDR3 contains 15 residues. Germline assignment: CDR1 LGHNA and CDR2 YNFKEQ. V was trimmed by 0 bases and J by 4 bases, leaving 10 bases between them. The CDR3 nucleotides are TGTGCCAGCAGCCAAGAATGGGTCGGGTACAATGAGCAGTTCTTC. Its translation: CASSQEWVGYNEQFF.

This chain connects TRBV30 to TRBJ1-2; D remains unclear. The CDR3 loop spans 13 amino acids. With 0 bases removed from V and 7 bases from J, the gap between germline ends came to 12 bases. CDR1 GTSNPN and CDR2 SVGIG come from the germline V gene (reference sequence). CDR3 sequence: CAWSVPPLGGYTF. Written as DNA, the CDR3 is TGTGCCTGGAGTGTACCCCCATTGGGTGGCTACACCTTC.

V gene TRBV6-1 combines with J gene TRBJ2-1; 11 nucleotides match TRBD2. The CDR3 extends over 16 amino acids. The J segment lost 4 bases and the V segment lost 3 bases, leaving 5 bases of the junction unmatched. Germline lookup yields CDR1 MNHNS and CDR2 SASEGT. The CDR3 DNA sequence: TGTGCCAGCAGTGACCTAGCGGGGGGCAAATACAATGAGCAGTTCTTC. Protein product: CASSDLAGGKYNEQFF.

The CDR3 region has the DNA TGTGCCAGCAGTGACCCAGCGGGGGGGACTAGCACAGATACGCAGTATTTT. This sequence encodes CASSDPAGGTSTDTQYF. The chain combines TRBV2 with TRBJ2-3; 10 nucleotides align to TRBD2. Losses at the gene ends were 3 bases for V and 0 bases for J; bases not matched to a gene: 6. The CDR3 sequence is 17 residues long. Germline V CDR1 and CDR2: SNHLY, FYNNEI.

This clone was counted a few times. This rearrangement joins TRBV7-9 to TRBJ1-1; D is unclear. Trimming took 3 bases from V and 0 from J, leaving 8 bases between them. From germline, CDR1 is SEHNR and CDR2 FQNEAQ (reference sequence). The CDR3 consists of 14 residues. The CDR3 sequence: CASSFSEMNTEAFF. DNA of the CDR3: TGTGCCAGCAGCTTTTCAGAGATGAACACTGAAGCTTTCTTT.

This clone was picked up a small number of times. The chain uses TRBV30 and TRBJ2-3; 14 positions match TRBD2. Trimming took 5 bases from V and 8 from J; bases not matched to a gene: 6. The CDR3 extends over 14 amino acids. Germline V gene lookup returns CDR1 GTSNPN and CDR2 SVGIG (reference sequence). The CDR3 spells CAWGIGLAGGTQYF. The DNA of the CDR3 is TGTGCCTGGGGAATCGGACTAGCGGGAGGTACGCAGTATTTT.

The rearrangement links TRBV27 to TRBJ2-1; 10 bases are a match to TRBD2. The CDR3 runs 14 residues. The junction had 8 bases not matched to a gene; V was cut back by 9 bases and J by 6 bases. Germline V gene data show CDR1 as MNHEY and CDR2 as SMNVEV (reference sequence). The DNA of the CDR3 is TGTGCCAGTAAAGCGGGGGGGCGTGGCAATGAGCAGTTCTTC. Encoded protein: CASKAGGRGNEQFF.

This rearrangement joins TRBV10-2 to TRBJ1-2; D remains ambiguous. Looked up from germline, CDR1 is WSHSY and CDR2 is SAAADI. V gave up 5 bases and J gave up 5 bases, with 9 bases separating them. This CDR3 contains 12 residues. This CDR3 reads CASSQELYGYTF. For the CDR3, the DNA is TGCGCCAGCAGTCAGGAGCTTTATGGCTACACCTTC.

The rearrangement links TRBV7-8 to TRBJ1-4, with D hard to call. Trimming took 5 bases from V and 4 from J, leaving 17 bases between them. In germline, CDR1 is SGHVS, CDR2 FQNEAQ. CDR3 length: 16 amino acids. CDR3 residues: CASSTRARLFNEKLFF. DNA for the CDR3: TGTGCCAGCAGCACCCGGGCCAGGCTATTTAATGAAAAACTGTTTTTT.

This clone occurred a few times. The CDR3 reads CASSEDPGGRIQYF. The CDR3 DNA reads TGTGCCAGCAGTGAAGATCCAGGGGGGCGTATTCAGTACTTC. V usage is TRBV2 and J usage is TRBJ2-4; possible D gene TRBD1, 7 bases. The germline gives CDR1 SNHLY, CDR2 FYNNEI. Trimming removed 1 base at V and 10 bases at J, with 14 bases between. CDR3 length: 14 residues.

The chain is built from TRBV6-5 and TRBJ1-1; D gene uncertain. The CDR3 consists of 16 residues. Germline V gene sequence: CDR1 MNHEY, CDR2 SVGAGI. V gave up 2 bases and J gave up 1 base, with 14 bases separating them. CDR3 sequence: CASSYVGAETNTEAFF. CDR3 nucleotide sequence: TGTGCCAGCAGTTACGTGGGAGCGGAAACGAACACTGAAGCTTTCTTT.

The V and J genes are TRBV5-1 and TRBJ2-7; 11 bases map to TRBD1. The germline gives CDR1 SGHRS, CDR2 YFSETQ. After removal of 4 bases from V and 5 bases from J, the junction contained 8 bases not matched to a gene. The CDR3 has 15 residues. The CDR3 coding sequence is TGCGCCAGCAGCAACCGGACAGGGGGCAAGAACGAGCAGTACTTC. As protein: CASSNRTGGKNEQYF. Filled out from reference TRBV5-1 and TRBJ2-7, the complete variable domain reads KAGVTQTPRYLIKTRGQQVTLSCSPISGHRSVSWYQQTPGQGLQFLFEYFSETQRNKGNFPGRFSGRQFSNSRSEMNVSTLELGDSALYLCASSNRTGGKNEQYFGPGTRLTVT.

The chain has TRBV5-1 and TRBJ2-1, with 13 nucleotides matching TRBD2. CDR3 length equals 19 residues. Losses at the gene ends were 4 bases for V and 5 bases for J; bases not matched to a gene: 15. Germline CDR1 and CDR2: SGHRS and YFSETQ. The CDR3 DNA sequence: TGCGCCAGCAGCACCCTGACTAGCGGGGGGAGCAGCCGACACAATGAGCAGTTCTTC. As protein: CASSTLTSGGSSRHNEQFF.

The gene calls are TRBV7-9 and TRBJ2-1, with 7 bases matching TRBD1. V gave up 3 bases and J gave up 4 bases; unmatched junction bases: 12. This CDR3 is built from 17 residues. Germline V gene data show CDR1 as SEHNR and CDR2 as FQNEAQ (reference sequence). CDR3 coding DNA: TGTGCCAGCAGCTTCCCAGCCGGGACAGATAAGTACAATGAGCAGTTCTTC. Amino acids: CASSFPAGTDKYNEQFF.

This chain uses TRBV7-3 with TRBJ2-7, with D possibly TRBD2 on 6 matching bases. This CDR3 is built from 15 residues. V was pared by 2 bases and J by 3 bases, with 14 bases between. From germline, CDR1 is SGHTA and CDR2 FQGTGA. The CDR3 coding sequence is TGTGCCAGCAGCTTAGGAGGGAAGATGCGCTACGAGCAGTACTTC. Residues: CASSLGGKMRYEQYF. Variable domain in full (rest from reference TRBV7-3 and TRBJ2-7): GAGVSQTPSNKVTEKGKYVELRCDPISGHTALYWYRQSLGQGPEFLIYFQGTGAADDSGLPNDRFFAVRPEGSVSTLKIQRTERGDSAVYLCASSLGGKMRYEQYFGPGTRLTVT.

This rearrangement joins TRBV2 to TRBJ2-1; TRBD2 aligns across 10 bases. Germline lookup yields CDR1 SNHLY and CDR2 FYNNEI. The CDR3 contains 13 residues. The V and J ends lost 10 bases and 9 bases, in that order; junction bases with no gene match: 9. The CDR3 loop reads CANKREGRGEQFF. The CDR3 nucleotides are TGTGCCAACAAGCGGGAGGGCCGAGGTGAGCAGTTCTTC.